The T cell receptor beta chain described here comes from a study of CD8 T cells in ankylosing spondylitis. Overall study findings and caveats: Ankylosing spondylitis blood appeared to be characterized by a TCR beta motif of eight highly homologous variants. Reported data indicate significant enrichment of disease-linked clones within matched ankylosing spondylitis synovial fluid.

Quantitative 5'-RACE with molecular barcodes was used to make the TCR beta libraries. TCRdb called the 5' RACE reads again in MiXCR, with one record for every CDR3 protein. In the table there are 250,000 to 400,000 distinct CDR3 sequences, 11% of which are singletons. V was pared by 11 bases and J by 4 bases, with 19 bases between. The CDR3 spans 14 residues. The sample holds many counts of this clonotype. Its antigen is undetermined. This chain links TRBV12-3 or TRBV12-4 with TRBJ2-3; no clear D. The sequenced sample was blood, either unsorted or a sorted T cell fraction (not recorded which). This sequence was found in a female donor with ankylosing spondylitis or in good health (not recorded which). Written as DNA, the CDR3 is TGTGCCTCCAAGGTGGGAAGCGTCGCAGATACGCAGTATTTT. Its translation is CASKVGSVADTQYF.